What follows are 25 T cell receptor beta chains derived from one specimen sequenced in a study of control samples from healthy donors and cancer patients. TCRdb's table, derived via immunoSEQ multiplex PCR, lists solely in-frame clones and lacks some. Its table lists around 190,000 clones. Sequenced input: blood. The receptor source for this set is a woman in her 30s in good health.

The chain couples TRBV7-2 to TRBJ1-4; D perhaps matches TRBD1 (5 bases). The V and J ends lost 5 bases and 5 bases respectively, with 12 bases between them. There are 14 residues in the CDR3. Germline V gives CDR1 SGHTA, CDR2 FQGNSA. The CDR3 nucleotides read TGTGCCAGCAGCCAACCAGGGAAGAATGAAAAACTGTTTTTT. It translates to CASSQPGKNEKLFF.

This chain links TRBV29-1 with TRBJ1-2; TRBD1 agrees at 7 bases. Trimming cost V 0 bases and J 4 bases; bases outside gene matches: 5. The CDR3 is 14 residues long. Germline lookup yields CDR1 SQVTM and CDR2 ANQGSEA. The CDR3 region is CSVEDSYRGYGYTF. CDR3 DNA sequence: TGCAGCGTTGAAGATTCCTACAGGGGCTATGGCTACACCTTC.

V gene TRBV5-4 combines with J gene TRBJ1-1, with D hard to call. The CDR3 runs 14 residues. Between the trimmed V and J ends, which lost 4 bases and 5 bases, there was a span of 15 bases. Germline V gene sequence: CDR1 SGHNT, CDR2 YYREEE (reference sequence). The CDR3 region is CASSLPVGGTEAFF. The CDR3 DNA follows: TGTGCCAGCAGCCTACCCGTCGGCGGGACTGAAGCTTTCTTT.

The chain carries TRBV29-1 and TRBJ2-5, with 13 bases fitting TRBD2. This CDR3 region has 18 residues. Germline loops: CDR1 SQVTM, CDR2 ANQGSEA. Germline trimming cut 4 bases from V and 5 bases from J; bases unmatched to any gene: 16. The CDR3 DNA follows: TGCAGCGTTGGACCTCTTGCCGGGACTAGCGGGGTTGGGGAGACCCAGTACTTC. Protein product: CSVGPLAGTSGVGETQYF.

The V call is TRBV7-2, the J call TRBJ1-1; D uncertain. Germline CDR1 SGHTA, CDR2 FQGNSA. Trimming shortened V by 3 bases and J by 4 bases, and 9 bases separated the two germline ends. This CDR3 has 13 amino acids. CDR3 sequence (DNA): TGTGCCAGCAGCTTCCCCCTAACCACTGAAGCTTTCTTT. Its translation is CASSFPLTTEAFF.

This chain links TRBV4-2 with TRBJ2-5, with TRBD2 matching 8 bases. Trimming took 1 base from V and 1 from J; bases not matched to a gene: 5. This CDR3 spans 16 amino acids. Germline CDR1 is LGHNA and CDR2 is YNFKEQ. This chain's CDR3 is CASSQVDGGAQETQYF. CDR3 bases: TGTGCCAGCAGCCAAGTCGACGGGGGGGCCCAAGAGACCCAGTACTTC.

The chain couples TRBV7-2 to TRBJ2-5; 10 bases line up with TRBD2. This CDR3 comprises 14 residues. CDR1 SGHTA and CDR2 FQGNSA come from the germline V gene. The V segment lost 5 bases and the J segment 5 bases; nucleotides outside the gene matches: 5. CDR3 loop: CASSKGTSEETQYF. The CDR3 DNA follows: TGTGCCAGCAGCAAAGGGACTAGCGAGGAGACCCAGTACTTC.

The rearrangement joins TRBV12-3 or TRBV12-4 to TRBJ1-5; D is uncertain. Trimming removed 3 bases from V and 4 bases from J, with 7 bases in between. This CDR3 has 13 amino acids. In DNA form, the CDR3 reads TGTGCCAGCAGTTTCCGGGAAAATCAGCCCCAGCATTTT. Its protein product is CASSFRENQPQHF.

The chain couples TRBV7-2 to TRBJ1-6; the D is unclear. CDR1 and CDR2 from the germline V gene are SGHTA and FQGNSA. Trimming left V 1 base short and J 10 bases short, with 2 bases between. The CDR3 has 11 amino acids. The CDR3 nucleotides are TGTGCCAGCAGCTTAGGATCACCCCTCCACTTT. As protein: CASSLGSPLHF.

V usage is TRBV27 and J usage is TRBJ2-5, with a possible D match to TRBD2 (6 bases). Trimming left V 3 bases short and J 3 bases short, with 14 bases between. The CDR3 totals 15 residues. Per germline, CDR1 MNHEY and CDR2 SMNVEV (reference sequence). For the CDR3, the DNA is TGTGCCAGCAGTTTCCATCTCGGCGGGGAAGAGACCCAGTACTTC. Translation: CASSFHLGGEETQYF.

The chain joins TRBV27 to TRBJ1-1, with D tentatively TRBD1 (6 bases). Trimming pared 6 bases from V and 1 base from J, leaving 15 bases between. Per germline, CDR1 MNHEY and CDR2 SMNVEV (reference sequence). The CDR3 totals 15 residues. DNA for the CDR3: TGTGCCAGCAGAAAAATTGGCAGGGGGAACACTGAAGCTTTCTTT. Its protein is CASRKIGRGNTEAFF.

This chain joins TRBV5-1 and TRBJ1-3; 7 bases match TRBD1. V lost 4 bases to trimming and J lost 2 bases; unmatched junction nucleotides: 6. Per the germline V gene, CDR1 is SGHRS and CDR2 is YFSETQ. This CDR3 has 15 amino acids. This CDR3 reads CASSLQGIPGNTIYF. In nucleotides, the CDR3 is TGCGCCAGCAGCCTACAGGGGATTCCTGGAAACACCATATATTTT.

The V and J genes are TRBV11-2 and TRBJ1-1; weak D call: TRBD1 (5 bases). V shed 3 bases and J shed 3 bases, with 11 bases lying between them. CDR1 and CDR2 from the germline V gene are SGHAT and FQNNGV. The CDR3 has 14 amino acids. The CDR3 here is CASSFQGTDTEAFF. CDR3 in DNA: TGTGCCAGCAGCTTTCAGGGTACGGACACTGAAGCTTTCTTT.

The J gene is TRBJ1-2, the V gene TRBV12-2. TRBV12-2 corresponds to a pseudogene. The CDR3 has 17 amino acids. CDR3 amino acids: CASRLESGRTFTNGYTF. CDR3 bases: TGTGCAAGTCGCTTAGAGAGCGGGCGGACATTCACAAACGGCTACACCTTC.

The CDR3 reads CASILAVTGGKLFF. CDR3 sequence (DNA): TGTGCCAGCATCCTAGCCGTGACAGGAGGAAAACTGTTTTTT. This sequence joins TRBV2 and TRBJ1-4, with D possibly TRBD1 on 6 matching bases. CDR3 length: 14 amino acids. Germline lookup yields CDR1 SNHLY and CDR2 FYNNEI. V was pared by 7 bases and J by 10 bases, with 19 bases between.

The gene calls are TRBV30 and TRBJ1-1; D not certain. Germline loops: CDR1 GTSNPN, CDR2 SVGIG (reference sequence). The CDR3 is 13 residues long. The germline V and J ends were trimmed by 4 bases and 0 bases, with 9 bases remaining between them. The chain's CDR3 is CAWTASLNTEAFF. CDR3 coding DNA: TGTGCCTGGACGGCCAGTTTGAACACTGAAGCTTTCTTT.

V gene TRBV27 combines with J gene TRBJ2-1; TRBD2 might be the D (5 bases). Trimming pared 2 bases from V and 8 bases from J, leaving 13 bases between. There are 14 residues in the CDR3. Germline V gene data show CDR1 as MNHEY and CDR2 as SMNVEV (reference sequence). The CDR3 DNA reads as TGTGCCAGCAGTTTAAGAGGGAGCGCCCATGAGCAGTTCTTC. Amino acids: CASSLRGSAHEQFF.

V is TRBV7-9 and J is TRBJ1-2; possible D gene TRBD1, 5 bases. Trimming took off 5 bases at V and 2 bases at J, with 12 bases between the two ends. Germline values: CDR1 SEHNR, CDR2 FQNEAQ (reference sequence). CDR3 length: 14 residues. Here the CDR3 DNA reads TGTGCCAGCAGCACCGGGGCCCTAAACTATGGCTACACCTTC. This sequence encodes CASSTGALNYGYTF.

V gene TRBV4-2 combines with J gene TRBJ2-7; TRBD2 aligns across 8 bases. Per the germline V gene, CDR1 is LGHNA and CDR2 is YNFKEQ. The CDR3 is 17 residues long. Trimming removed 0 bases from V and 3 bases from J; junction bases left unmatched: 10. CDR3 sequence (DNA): TGTGCCAGCAGCCAAGAACAGGTTGGAGCGGGGGTCTACGAGCAGTACTTC. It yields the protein CASSQEQVGAGVYEQYF.

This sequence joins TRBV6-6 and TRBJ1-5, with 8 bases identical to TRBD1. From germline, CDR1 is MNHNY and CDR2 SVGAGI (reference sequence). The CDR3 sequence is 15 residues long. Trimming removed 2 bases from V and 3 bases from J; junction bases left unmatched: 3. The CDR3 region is CASSYGQGPNQPQHF. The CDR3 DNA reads TGTGCCAGCAGTTACGGACAGGGTCCCAATCAGCCCCAGCATTTT.

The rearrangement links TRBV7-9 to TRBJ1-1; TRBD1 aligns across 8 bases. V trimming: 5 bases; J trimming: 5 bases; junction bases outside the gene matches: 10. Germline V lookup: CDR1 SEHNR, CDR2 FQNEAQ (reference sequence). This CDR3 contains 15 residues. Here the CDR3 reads CASSQQGVRGTEAFF. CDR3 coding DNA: TGTGCCAGCAGCCAACAGGGGGTTCGCGGAACTGAAGCTTTCTTT.

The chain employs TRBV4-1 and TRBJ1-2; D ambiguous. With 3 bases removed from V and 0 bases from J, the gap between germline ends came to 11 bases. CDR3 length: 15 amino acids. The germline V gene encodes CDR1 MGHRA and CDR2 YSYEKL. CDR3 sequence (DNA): TGCGCCAGCAGCCAGGGTATCGGCACTAACTATGGCTACACCTTC. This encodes CASSQGIGTNYGYTF.

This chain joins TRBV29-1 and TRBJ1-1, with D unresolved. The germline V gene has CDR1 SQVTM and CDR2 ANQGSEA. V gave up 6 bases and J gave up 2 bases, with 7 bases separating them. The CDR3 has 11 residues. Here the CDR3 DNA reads TGCAGCGTCGGAGTAAACACTGAAGCTTTCTTT. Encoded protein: CSVGVNTEAFF. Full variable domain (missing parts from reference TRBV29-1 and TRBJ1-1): SAVISQKPSRDICQRGTSLTIQCQVDSQVTMMFWYRQQPGQSLTLIATANQGSEATYESGFVIDKFPISRPNLTFSTLTVSNMSPEDSSIYLCSVGVNTEAFFGQGTRLTVV.

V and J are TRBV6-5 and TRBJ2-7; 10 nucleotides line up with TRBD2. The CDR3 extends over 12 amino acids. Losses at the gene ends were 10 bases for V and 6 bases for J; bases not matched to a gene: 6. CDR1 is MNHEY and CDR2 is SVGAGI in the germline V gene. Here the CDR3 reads CATSSGGPEQYF. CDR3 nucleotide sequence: TGTGCCACCTCTAGCGGGGGCCCCGAGCAGTACTTC.

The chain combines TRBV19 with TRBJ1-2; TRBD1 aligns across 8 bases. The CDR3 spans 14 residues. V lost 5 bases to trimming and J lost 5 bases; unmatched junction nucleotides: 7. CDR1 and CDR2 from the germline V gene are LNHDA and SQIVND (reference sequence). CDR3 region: CASSPDRVEYGYTF. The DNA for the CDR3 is TGTGCCAGTAGTCCGGACAGGGTCGAGTATGGCTACACCTTC.